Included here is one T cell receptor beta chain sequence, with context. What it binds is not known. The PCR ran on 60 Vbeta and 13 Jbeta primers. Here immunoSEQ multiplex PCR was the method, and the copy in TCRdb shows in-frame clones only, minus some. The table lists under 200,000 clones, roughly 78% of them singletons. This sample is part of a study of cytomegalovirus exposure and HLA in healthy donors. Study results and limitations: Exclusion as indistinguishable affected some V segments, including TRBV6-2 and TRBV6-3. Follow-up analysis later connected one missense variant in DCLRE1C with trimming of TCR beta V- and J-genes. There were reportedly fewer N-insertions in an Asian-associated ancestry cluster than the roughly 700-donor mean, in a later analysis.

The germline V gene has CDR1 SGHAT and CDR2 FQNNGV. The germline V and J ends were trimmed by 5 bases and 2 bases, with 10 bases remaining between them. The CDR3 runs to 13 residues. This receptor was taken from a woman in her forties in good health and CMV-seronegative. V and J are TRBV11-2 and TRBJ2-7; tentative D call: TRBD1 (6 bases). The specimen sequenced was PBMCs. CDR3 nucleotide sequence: TGTGCCAGCAGCCGACAGGCTACCTACGAGCAGTACTTC. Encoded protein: CASSRQATYEQYF.